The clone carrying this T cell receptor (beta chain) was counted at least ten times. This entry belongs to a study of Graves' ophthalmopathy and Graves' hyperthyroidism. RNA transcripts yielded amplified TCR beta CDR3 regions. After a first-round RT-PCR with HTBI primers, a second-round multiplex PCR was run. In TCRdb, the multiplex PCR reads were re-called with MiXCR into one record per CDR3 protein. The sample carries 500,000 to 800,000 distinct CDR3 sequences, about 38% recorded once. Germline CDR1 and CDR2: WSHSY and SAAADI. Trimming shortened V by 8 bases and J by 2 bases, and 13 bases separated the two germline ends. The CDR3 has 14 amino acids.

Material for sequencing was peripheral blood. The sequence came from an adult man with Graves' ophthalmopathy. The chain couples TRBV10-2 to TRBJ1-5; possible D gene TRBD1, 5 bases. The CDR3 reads CASGGVSGNQPQHF. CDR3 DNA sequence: TGCGCCAGCGGGGGAGTTTCAGGCAATCAGCCCCAGCATTTT.